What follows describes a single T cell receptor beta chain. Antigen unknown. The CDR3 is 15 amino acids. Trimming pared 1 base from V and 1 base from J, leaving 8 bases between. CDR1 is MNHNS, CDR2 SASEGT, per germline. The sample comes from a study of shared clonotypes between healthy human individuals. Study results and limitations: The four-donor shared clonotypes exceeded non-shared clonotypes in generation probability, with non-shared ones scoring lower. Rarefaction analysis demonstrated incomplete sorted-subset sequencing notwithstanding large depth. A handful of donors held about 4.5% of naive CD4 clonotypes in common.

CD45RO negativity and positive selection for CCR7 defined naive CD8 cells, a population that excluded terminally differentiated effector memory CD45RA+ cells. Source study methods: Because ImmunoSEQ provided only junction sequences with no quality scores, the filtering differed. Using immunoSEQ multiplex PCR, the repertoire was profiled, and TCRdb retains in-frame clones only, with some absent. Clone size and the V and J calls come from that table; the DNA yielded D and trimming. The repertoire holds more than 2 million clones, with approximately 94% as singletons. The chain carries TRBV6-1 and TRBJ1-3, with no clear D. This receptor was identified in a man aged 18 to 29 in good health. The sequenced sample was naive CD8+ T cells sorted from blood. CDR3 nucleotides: TGTGCCAGCAGTGAAGAAGGAGGATCTGGAAACACCATATATTTT. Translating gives CASSEEGGSGNTIYF.